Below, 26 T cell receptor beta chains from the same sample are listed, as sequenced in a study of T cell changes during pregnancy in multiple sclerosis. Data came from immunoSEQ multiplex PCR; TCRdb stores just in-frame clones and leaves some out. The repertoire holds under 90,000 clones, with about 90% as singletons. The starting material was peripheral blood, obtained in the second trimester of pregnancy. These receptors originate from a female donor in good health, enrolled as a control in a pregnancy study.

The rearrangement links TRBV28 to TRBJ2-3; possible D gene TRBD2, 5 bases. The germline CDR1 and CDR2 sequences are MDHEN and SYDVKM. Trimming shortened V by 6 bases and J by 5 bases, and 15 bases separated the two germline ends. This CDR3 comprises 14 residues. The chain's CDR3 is CASRGGGVGDTQYF. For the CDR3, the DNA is TGTGCCAGCAGAGGAGGAGGAGTCGGAGATACGCAGTATTTT.

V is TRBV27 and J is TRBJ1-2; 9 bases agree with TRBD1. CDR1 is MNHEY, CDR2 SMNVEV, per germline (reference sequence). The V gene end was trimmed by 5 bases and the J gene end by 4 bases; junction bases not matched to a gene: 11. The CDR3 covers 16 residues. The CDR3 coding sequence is TGTGCCAGCAGTCCACTGGGACAGGGAATGGGCTATGGCTACACCTTC. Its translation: CASSPLGQGMGYGYTF.

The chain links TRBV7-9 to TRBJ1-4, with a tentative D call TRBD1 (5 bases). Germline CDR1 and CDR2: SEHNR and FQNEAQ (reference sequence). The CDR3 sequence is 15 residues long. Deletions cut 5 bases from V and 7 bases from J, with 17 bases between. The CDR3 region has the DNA TGTGCCAGCAGCCCCCCCGGGACGGGGGTTGAAAAACTGTTTTTT. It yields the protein CASSPPGTGVEKLFF.

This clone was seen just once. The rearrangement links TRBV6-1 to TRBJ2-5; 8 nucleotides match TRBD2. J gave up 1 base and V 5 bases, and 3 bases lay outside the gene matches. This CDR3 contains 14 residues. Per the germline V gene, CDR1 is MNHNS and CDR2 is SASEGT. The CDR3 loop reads CASSPRGGQETQYF. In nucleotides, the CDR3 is TGTGCCAGCAGTCCCCGGGGGGGCCAAGAGACCCAGTACTTC.

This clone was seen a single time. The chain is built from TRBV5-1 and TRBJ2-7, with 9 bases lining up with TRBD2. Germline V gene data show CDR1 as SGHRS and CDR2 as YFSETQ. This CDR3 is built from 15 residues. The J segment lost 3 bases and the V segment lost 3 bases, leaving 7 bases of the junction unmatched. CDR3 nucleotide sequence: TGCGCCAGCAGCTGGGGGACTAGCCCATTCTACGAGCAGTACTTC. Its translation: CASSWGTSPFYEQYF.

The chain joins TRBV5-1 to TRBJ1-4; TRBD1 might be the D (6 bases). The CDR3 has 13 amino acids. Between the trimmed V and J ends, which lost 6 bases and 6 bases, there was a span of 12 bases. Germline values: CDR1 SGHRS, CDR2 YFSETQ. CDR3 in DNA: TGCGCCAGCAAAACAGGGACGGATGAAAAACTGTTTTTT. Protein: CASKTGTDEKLFF.

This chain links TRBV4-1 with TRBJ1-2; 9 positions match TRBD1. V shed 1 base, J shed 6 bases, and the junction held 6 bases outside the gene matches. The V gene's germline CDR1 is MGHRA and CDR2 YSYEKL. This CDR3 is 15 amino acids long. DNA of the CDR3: TGCGCCAGCAGCCAAGTAGGGACAGGGTTGAATGGCTACACCTTC. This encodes CASSQVGTGLNGYTF.

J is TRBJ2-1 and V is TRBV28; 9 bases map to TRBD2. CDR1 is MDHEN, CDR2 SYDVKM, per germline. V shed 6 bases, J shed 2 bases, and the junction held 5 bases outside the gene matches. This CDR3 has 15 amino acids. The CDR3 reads CASRPAGGTYNEQFF. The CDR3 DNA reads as TGTGCCAGCAGGCCCGCGGGAGGGACCTACAATGAGCAGTTCTTC.

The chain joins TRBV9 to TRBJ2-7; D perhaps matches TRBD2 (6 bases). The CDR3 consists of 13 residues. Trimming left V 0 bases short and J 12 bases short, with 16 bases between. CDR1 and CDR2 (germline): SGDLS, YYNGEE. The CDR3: CASSVEDWGRRYF. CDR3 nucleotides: TGTGCCAGCAGCGTAGAGGATTGGGGGAGGAGGTACTTC.

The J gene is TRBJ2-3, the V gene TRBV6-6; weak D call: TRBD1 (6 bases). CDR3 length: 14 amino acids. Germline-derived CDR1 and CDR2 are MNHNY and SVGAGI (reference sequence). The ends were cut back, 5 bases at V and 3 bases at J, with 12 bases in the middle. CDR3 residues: CASSVPGHTDTQYF. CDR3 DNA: TGTGCCAGCAGTGTACCGGGACATACAGATACGCAGTATTTT.

In nucleotides, the CDR3 is TGTGCCAGCAGTGAAAACTCGGCAGGGGAGACCAAAAACATTCAGTACTTC. It specifies CASSENSAGETKNIQYF. V is TRBV2 and J is TRBJ2-4; D is perhaps TRBD1 (6 bases). Trimming pared 2 bases from V and 2 bases from J, leaving 16 bases between. Looked up from germline, CDR1 is SNHLY and CDR2 is FYNNEI. The CDR3 has 17 amino acids.

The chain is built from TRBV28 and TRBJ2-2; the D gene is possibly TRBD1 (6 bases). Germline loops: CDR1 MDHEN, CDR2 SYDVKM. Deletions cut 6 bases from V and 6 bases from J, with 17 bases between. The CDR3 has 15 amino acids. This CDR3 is CASRPPQGGAGELFF. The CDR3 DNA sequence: TGTGCCAGCAGACCTCCACAGGGTGGGGCCGGGGAGCTGTTTTTT.

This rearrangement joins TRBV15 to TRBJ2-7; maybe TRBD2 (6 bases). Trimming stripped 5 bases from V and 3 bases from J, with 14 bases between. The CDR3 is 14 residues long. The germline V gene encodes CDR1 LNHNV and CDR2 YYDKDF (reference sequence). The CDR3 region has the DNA TGTGCCACCAGCCACGCCGGGGAGGACTACGAGCAGTACTTC. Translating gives CATSHAGEDYEQYF.

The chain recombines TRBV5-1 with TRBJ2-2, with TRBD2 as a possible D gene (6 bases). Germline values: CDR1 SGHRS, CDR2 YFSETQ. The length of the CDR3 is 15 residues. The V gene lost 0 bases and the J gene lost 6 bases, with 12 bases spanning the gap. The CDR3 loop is CASSLGETSSGELFF. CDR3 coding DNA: TGCGCCAGCAGCTTGGGAGAGACTAGTTCCGGGGAGCTGTTTTTT.

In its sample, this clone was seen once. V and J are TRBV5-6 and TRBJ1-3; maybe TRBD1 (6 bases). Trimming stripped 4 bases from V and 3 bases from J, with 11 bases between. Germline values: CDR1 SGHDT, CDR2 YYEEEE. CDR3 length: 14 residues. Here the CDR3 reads CASSPGGRGNTIYF. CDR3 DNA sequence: TGTGCCAGCAGCCCGGGGGGCCGTGGAAACACCATATATTTT. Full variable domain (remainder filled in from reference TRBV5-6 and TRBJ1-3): DAGVTQSPTHLIKTRGQQVTLRCSPKSGHDTVSWYQQALGQGPQFIFQYYEEEERQRGNFPDRFSGHQFPNYSSELNVNALLLGDSALYLCASSPGGRGNTIYFGEGSWLTVV.

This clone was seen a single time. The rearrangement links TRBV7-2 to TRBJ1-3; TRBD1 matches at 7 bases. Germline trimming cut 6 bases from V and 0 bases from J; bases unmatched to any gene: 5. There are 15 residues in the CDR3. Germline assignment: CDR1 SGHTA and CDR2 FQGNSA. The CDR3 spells CASRYTGVSGNTIYF. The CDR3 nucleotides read TGTGCCAGCAGATATACAGGGGTCTCTGGAAACACCATATATTTT.

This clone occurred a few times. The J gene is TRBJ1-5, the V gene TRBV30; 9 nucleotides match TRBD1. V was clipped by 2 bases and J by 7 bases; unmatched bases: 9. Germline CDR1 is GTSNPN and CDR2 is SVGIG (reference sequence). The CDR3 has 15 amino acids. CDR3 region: CAWSPRGGQGQPQHF. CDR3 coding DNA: TGTGCCTGGAGTCCACGGGGGGGACAGGGACAGCCCCAGCATTTT.

CDR3 DNA sequence: TGTGCCAGCAACCCAGGGGGTGAGGTTTATGGCTACACCTTC. This sequence encodes CASNPGGEVYGYTF. This chain joins TRBV6-1 and TRBJ1-2; the match to TRBD1 covers 7 bases. CDR1 is MNHNS, CDR2 SASEGT, per germline. This CDR3 region has 14 residues. Trimming removed 7 bases from V and 5 bases from J; junction bases left unmatched: 10.

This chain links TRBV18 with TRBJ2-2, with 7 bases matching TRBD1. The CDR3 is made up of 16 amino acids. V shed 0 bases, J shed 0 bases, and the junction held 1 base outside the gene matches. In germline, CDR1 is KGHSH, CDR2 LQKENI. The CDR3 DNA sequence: TGTGCCAGCTCACCACCAGGGGGCGCGAACACCGGGGAGCTGTTTTTT. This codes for CASSPPGGANTGELFF.

The CDR3 DNA follows: TGTGCCAGCAGCCAAGGAACTAGTGTCTACGAGCAGTACTTC. It translates to CASSQGTSVYEQYF. The chain employs TRBV14 and TRBJ2-7; TRBD2 is a possible D gene (5 bases). V lost 1 base and J lost 3, with 10 bases in between. CDR1 and CDR2 (germline): SGHDN, FVKESK. CDR3 length: 14 residues.

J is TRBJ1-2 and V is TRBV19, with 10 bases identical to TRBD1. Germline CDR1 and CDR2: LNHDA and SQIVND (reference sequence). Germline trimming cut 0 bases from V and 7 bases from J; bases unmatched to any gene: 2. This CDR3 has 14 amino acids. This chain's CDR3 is CASSIDGTGVGYTF. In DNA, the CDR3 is TGTGCCAGTAGTATAGATGGGACAGGGGTTGGCTACACCTTC.

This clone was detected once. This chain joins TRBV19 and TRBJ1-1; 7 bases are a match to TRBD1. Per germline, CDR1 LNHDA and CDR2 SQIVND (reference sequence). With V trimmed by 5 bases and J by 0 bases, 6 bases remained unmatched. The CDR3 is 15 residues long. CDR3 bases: TGTGCCAGTAGTCCCGAGACAGGGATGAACACTGAAGCTTTCTTT. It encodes CASSPETGMNTEAFF.

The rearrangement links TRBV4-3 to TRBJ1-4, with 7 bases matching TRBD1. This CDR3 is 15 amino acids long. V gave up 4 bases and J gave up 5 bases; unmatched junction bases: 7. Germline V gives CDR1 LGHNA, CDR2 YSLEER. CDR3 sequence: CASSPTGARNEKLFF. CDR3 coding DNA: TGCGCCAGCAGCCCCACAGGGGCGCGCAATGAAAAACTGTTTTTT.

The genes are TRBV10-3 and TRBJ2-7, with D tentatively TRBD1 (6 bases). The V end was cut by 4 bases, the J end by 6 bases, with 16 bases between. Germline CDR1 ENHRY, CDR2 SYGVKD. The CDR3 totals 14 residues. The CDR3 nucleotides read TGTGCCATCAGTGGGGGGCAGGGCCCCTTCGAGCAGTACTTC. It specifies CAISGGQGPFEQYF.

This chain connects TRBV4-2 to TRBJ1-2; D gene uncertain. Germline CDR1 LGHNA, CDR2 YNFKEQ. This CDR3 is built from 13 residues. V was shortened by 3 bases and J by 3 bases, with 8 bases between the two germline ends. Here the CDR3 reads CASSQALDYGYTF. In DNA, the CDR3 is TGTGCCAGCAGCCAGGCCCTTGACTATGGCTACACCTTC.

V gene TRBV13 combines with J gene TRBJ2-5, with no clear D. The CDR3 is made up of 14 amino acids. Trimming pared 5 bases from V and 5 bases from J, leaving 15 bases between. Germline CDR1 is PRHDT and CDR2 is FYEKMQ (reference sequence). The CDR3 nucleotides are TGTGCCAGCAGCCGCCCAGGTGAACGGGAGACCCAGTACTTC. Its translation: CASSRPGERETQYF.